The clone carrying this T cell receptor (beta chain) was recorded only once. The data derive from a study of cytomegalovirus exposure and HLA in healthy donors. This CDR3 contains 14 residues. Trimming took 3 bases from V and 7 from J, leaving 15 bases between them. Germline V gene sequence: CDR1 PRHDT, CDR2 FYEKMQ (reference sequence). PCR used 60 Vbeta primers and 13 Jbeta primers. The assay was immunoSEQ multiplex PCR, and TCRdb's table has in-frame clones only and misses some. The sample records some 150,000 clones, almost 80% being singletons. This rearrangement joins TRBV13 to TRBJ1-2; TRBD1 might be the D (5 bases). Sequenced input: PBMCs. The TCR originated in a man in his forties in good health and CMV-seropositive. CDR3 bases: TGTGCCAGCAGCTTTCGGGGGATCGGGAGTGGCTACACCTTC. It encodes CASSFRGIGSGYTF.